The 7 T cell receptor beta chains reported below all come from one sample, sequenced in a study of low-dose radiotherapy and immunotherapy resistance in tumors. Alpha and beta chains were covered, as first-strand cDNA relied on TRAV- and TRBV-specific primers. Both a constant-region primer and a V-primer adapter served to amplify TCRs across roughly 20 PCR cycles. In TCRdb, the reads were re-called with MiXCR into one record per CDR3 protein. The table has 80,000 to 95,000 distinct CDR3 sequences, 9.4% seen once; the top ten hold about 1%. Documented time point: before trial treatment. The sample consisted of PBMCs, taken before treatment. The source of these receptors is a male donor with prostate cancer.

A remark on this clonotype: A read error is likely here: a far larger clone is one base away. For the CDR3, the DNA is TGTGCCAGCAGTTACCTCGCGGGAAGGTACAATGAGCAGTTCTTC. Its protein is CASSYLAGRYNEQFF. The V call is TRBV6-8, the J call TRBJ2-1, with D possibly matching TRBD2 (6 bases). Germline lookup yields CDR1 MNHGY and CDR2 SAAAGT. V was cut by 2 bases and J by 4 bases, with 12 bases left in between. There are 15 residues in the CDR3.

This clonotype has just a few counts. The J gene is TRBJ2-7, the V gene TRBV2; unclear D gene. Between the trimmed V and J ends, which lost 4 bases and 0 bases, there was a span of 4 bases. The germline CDR1 and CDR2 sequences are SNHLY and FYNNEI. CDR3 size: 12 residues. The CDR3 here is CASSASSYEQYF. The CDR3 nucleotides read TGTGCCAGCAGTGCTAGCTCCTACGAGCAGTACTTC.

This clonotype has at least ten counts. The chain links TRBV28 to TRBJ2-3; 11 nucleotides line up with TRBD2. CDR1 and CDR2 from the germline V gene are MDHEN and SYDVKM. With 4 bases clipped from V and 4 bases from J, the junction kept 4 bases outside the gene matches. The CDR3 consists of 15 residues. CDR3 sequence (DNA): TGTGCCAGCAGTTGGGGACTAGCGGAAGCAGATACGCAGTATTTT. Encoded protein: CASSWGLAEADTQYF.

This clonotype appeared a few times. The likely explanation is a read error, given a far larger clone one base away. J is TRBJ2-7 and V is TRBV12-3 or TRBV12-4, with 7 bases that match TRBD2. Trimming cost V 7 bases and J 7 bases; bases outside gene matches: 16. The CDR3 loop spans 15 amino acids. CDR3 in DNA: TGTGCCAGCACTCCTAGCGGCAGCTCCTACAATGAGCAGTACTTC. Translation: CASTPSGSSYNEQYF.

This clonotype showed up many times. V usage is TRBV18 and J usage is TRBJ2-7, with TRBD1 matching over 7 bases. Germline V gene sequence: CDR1 KGHSH, CDR2 LQKENI. The trim removed 8 bases at V and 2 bases at J, leaving 3 bases unmatched. The CDR3 has 12 amino acids. CDR3 residues: CASQGVAYEQYF. CDR3 sequence (DNA): TGTGCCAGCCAGGGGGTCGCCTACGAGCAGTACTTC.

This clonotype was seen repeatedly, ten times or more. The J gene is TRBJ2-5, the V gene TRBV13; D might be TRBD2 (5 bases). The germline V and J ends were trimmed by 5 bases and 4 bases, with 20 bases remaining between them. Germline CDR1 reads PRHDT; CDR2 reads FYEKMQ (reference sequence). The length of the CDR3 is 16 residues. This CDR3 reads CASSQAGSRVSETQYF. The CDR3 bases are TGTGCCAGCAGCCAGGCCGGTTCGAGGGTGTCAGAGACCCAGTACTTC.

This clonotype was seen many times. The chain joins TRBV28 to TRBJ2-7; 12 nucleotides match TRBD2. This CDR3 comprises 17 residues. The V gene end was trimmed by 1 base and the J gene end by 1 base; junction bases not matched to a gene: 5. Germline values: CDR1 MDHEN, CDR2 SYDVKM. CDR3 residues: CASSLSTSGRQSYEQYF. Written as DNA, the CDR3 is TGTGCCAGCAGTTTATCGACTAGCGGGAGACAATCCTACGAGCAGTACTTC.